A single T cell receptor (beta chain) is shown here with its context. Antigen specificity is unknown. This entry belongs to a study of blood T cells in healthy people across ages. Between the trimmed V and J ends, which lost 5 bases and 2 bases, there was a span of 15 bases. CDR3 length: 14 amino acids. Germline CDR1 and CDR2: DFQATT and SNEGSKA (reference sequence). Researchers isolated at least 6.5 million PBMCs per sample. Study-level findings and limits: Naive CD4+ cell counts and diversity both ran higher in long-lived than in aged donors. Estimates based on one million T cells were treated as lower bounds.

A second PCR of 7 to 11 cycles used a sample-barcoded 5' primer and a J-beta primer mix. All cDNA molecules were each tagged by a template-switch adaptor with 12 random nucleotides. From the 5' RACE reads, TCRdb called clonotypes with MiXCR, one entry per CDR3 protein. The sample lists approximately 730,000 distinct CDR3 sequences, 40% to 45% seen once, with more than 20% in the top ten. The rearrangement links TRBV20-1 to TRBJ1-1, with a possible D match to TRBD1 (6 bases). The specimen sequenced was blood. The TCR originated in a woman in her fifties or sixties in good health. CDR3 region: CSAPRTVGNTEAFF. The CDR3 DNA follows: TGCAGTGCTCCTAGGACAGTAGGTAACACTGAAGCTTTCTTT.